Listed below are T cell receptor beta chains from one sample, sequenced in a study of blood T cell repertoires in COVID-19. Some clones are missing from TCRdb's copy, which holds only in-frame ones; the method was immunoSEQ multiplex PCR. Altogether about 220,000 clones are present, 80% to 85% being singletons, with the ten largest covering approximately 5.2%. Material for sequencing was peripheral blood. The receptors shown here come from a woman aged 65 to 85 with COVID-19, enrolled during active disease. Both conserved end residues are part of each CDR3. The D gene is left open where the match is weak. Clone size, where shown, is once, few, many, or a class for clones that have expanded.

>TRBV28|TRBD2|TRBJ2-7|few|14
CASRTSGAAYEQYF
TGTGCCAGCAGGACTAGCGGGGCCGCCTACGAGCAGTACTTC
>TRBV5-1|-|TRBJ1-1|-|15
CASSLEGASNTEAFF
TGCGCCAGCAGCTTGGAAGGGGCCTCGAACACTGAAGCTTTCTTT
>TRBV3-1/TRBV3-2|-|TRBJ1-4|-|12
CASSQEREKLFF
TGTGCCAGCAGCCAAGAACGGGAAAAACTGTTTTTT
>TRBV10-3|TRBD2|TRBJ2-3|-|14
CAIRAGGGTDTQYF
TGTGCCATCCGAGCGGGAGGGGGCACAGATACGCAGTATTTT
>TRBV28|-|TRBJ1-1|-|14
CASHLAGVNTEAFF
TGTGCCAGCCATTTAGCGGGGGTCAACACTGAAGCTTTCTTT
>TRBV12-1|-|TRBJ2-5|-|13
CVVRGGKEETQYF
TGTGTCGTCCGGGGGGGAAAGGAAGAGACCCAGTACTTC
>TRBV27|-|TRBJ2-3|-|13
CASSLAGRNTQYF
TGTGCCAGCAGTTTAGCGGGGAGGAATACGCAGTATTTT
>TRBV14|TRBD2|TRBJ2-1|-|16
CASSQWGRAGGGEQFF
TGTGCCAGCAGCCAATGGGGGCGAGCGGGAGGGGGTGAGCAGTTCTTC
>TRBV5-4|TRBD1|TRBJ2-7|-|16
CASSFPSGTGRYEQYF
TGTGCCAGCAGCTTCCCTTCCGGGACAGGGCGATACGAGCAGTACTTC
>TRBV28|TRBD2|TRBJ2-7|-|14
CASSLHGGRGEQYF
TGTGCCAGCAGTTTACATGGCGGGAGGGGCGAGCAGTACTTC
>TRBV15|-|TRBJ2-1|-|11
CATSRAIEQFF
TGTGCCACCAGCAGAGCCATTGAGCAGTTCTTC
>TRBV6-2/TRBV6-3|TRBD1|TRBJ2-1|-|14
CASSRDRGIYEQFF
TGTGCCAGCAGTAGGGACAGGGGCATCTATGAGCAGTTCTTC